Presented here are 13 T cell receptor beta chains from one specimen sequenced in a study of T cells in Graves' hyperthyroidism and ophthalmopathy. Amplified TCR beta CDR3 regions derived from RNA transcripts. The study used the HTBI primer set for a first-round RT-PCR of the TCR CDR3. TCRdb processed the multiplex PCR reads anew with MiXCR; each CDR3 protein has one entry. The table shows 350,000 to 450,000 distinct CDR3 sequences, with 17% occurring only once. The source material was blood. Receptors were obtained from a young woman with Graves' hyperthyroidism that later progressed to Graves' ophthalmopathy.

This clonotype has at least ten counts. This chain joins TRBV25-1 and TRBJ1-2; D unclear. There are 13 residues in the CDR3. Germline CDR1 reads MGHDK; CDR2 reads SYGVNS. V was trimmed by 0 bases and J by 6 bases, leaving 8 bases between them. For the CDR3, the DNA is TGTGCCAGCAGTGAATATGGGAAAAATGGCTACACCTTC. Amino acid sequence: CASSEYGKNGYTF.

This clonotype has at least ten counts. The J gene is TRBJ2-7, the V gene TRBV5-1, with 15 nucleotides matching TRBD2. With 4 bases clipped from V and 1 base from J, the junction kept 3 bases outside the gene matches. This CDR3 has 16 amino acids. Germline-derived CDR1 and CDR2 are SGHRS and YFSETQ. CDR3 region: CASSAGLAGGSYEQYF. DNA for the CDR3: TGCGCCAGCAGCGCCGGACTAGCGGGAGGGTCCTACGAGCAGTACTTC.

This clonotype was seen ten or more times. The rearrangement uses TRBV12-3 or TRBV12-4 and TRBJ2-1, with 9 bases that match TRBD2. The CDR3 totals 18 residues. J gave up 2 bases and V 6 bases, and 14 bases lay outside the gene matches. The CDR3 nucleotides are TGTGCCAGCAGCTCACATCTCAGCGGGGGGCTAACCTACAATGAGCAGTTCTTC. This gives the protein CASSSHLSGGLTYNEQFF.

This clonotype was detected ten times or more. The chain joins TRBV2 to TRBJ2-1, with D hard to call. CDR3 length equals 11 residues. Germline V lookup: CDR1 SNHLY, CDR2 FYNNEI. The ends were cut back, 4 bases at V and 8 bases at J, with 6 bases in the middle. The CDR3 region is CASSGMYEQFF. CDR3 in DNA: TGTGCCAGCAGTGGGATGTATGAGCAGTTCTTC.

The chain employs TRBV12-3 or TRBV12-4 and TRBJ2-3; D is unresolved. CDR3 length: 19 amino acids. V was shortened by 2 bases and J by 0 bases, with 21 bases between the two germline ends. The CDR3 reads CASSLIGLLSSTSTDTQYF. CDR3 in DNA: TGTGCCAGCAGTTTAATCGGGCTGTTGTCCTCAACCAGCACAGATACGCAGTATTTT.

This clonotype was observed at least ten times. The gene calls are TRBV12-3 or TRBV12-4 and TRBJ2-3; 7 bases agree with TRBD2. With V trimmed by 3 bases and J by 1 base, 7 bases remained unmatched. The CDR3 contains 16 residues. DNA of the CDR3: TGTGCCAGCAGTTTCTCGCGGAGCGGGGGCACAGATACGCAGTATTTT. Amino acid sequence: CASSFSRSGGTDTQYF.

The V call is TRBV11-2, the J call TRBJ2-5; D is unresolved. The germline CDR1 and CDR2 sequences are SGHAT and FQNNGV. Trimming removed 5 bases at V and 0 bases at J, with 10 bases between. This CDR3 has 14 amino acids. CDR3 residues: CASSRIEYQETQYF. CDR3 sequence (DNA): TGTGCCAGCAGCCGGATAGAGTACCAAGAGACCCAGTACTTC.

V and J are TRBV4-1 and TRBJ2-7; 12 bases match TRBD2. J lost 2 bases, V lost 3 bases, and 2 bases had no gene match. Germline-derived CDR1 and CDR2 are MGHRA and YSYEKL. This CDR3 contains 15 residues. CDR3 DNA: TGCGCCAGCAGCCAGACTAGCGGGGGCCCCTACGAGCAGTACTTC. Encoded protein: CASSQTSGGPYEQYF.

J is TRBJ2-1 and V is TRBV20-1; 12 bases line up with TRBD2. After removal of 5 bases from V and 7 bases from J, the junction contained 3 bases not matched to a gene. In germline, CDR1 is DFQATT, CDR2 SNEGSKA (reference sequence). The CDR3 length is 13 residues. CDR3 DNA sequence: TGCAGTGCTCTGACTAGCGGGAGAAATGAGCAGTTCTTC. Amino acid sequence: CSALTSGRNEQFF.

This clonotype showed up many times. The chain recombines TRBV28 with TRBJ1-2; D gene uncertain. V gave up 2 bases and J gave up 5 bases, with 9 bases separating them. The CDR3 totals 13 residues. Per the germline V gene, CDR1 is MDHEN and CDR2 is SYDVKM. This chain's CDR3 is CASSLRIGYGYTF. The CDR3 nucleotides are TGTGCCAGCAGTTTAAGGATCGGGTATGGCTACACCTTC.

This clonotype has ten or more counts. The gene calls are TRBV30 and TRBJ1-2; 9 positions match TRBD1. V gave up 8 bases and J gave up 4 bases; unmatched junction bases: 11. CDR3 size: 14 residues. From germline, CDR1 is GTSNPN and CDR2 SVGIG (reference sequence). The CDR3 sequence is CARRPTGGSYGYTF. CDR3 in DNA: TGTGCCCGCCGGCCCACAGGGGGCTCCTATGGCTACACCTTC.

CDR3 amino acids: CASSYDPEKTDSNQPQHF. The CDR3 DNA is TGTGCCAGCAGTTACGACCCCGAGAAGACCGATAGCAATCAGCCCCAGCATTTT. The chain joins TRBV6-5 to TRBJ1-5; D gene ambiguous. Between the trimmed V and J ends, which lost 2 bases and 0 bases, there was a span of 17 bases. Germline lookup yields CDR1 MNHEY and CDR2 SVGAGI. The CDR3 has 18 residues.

This clonotype has a count of ten or more. The genes are TRBV7-6 and TRBJ2-7; D gene unclear. This CDR3 has 17 residues. CDR1 and CDR2 from the germline V gene are SGHVS and FNYEAQ. The V end was cut by 4 bases, the J end by 0 bases, with 19 bases between. For the CDR3, the DNA is TGTGCCAGCAGCTACCCCCCCCGCGGAGTAAGCTCCTACGAGCAGTACTTC. The encoded protein is CASSYPPRGVSSYEQYF.